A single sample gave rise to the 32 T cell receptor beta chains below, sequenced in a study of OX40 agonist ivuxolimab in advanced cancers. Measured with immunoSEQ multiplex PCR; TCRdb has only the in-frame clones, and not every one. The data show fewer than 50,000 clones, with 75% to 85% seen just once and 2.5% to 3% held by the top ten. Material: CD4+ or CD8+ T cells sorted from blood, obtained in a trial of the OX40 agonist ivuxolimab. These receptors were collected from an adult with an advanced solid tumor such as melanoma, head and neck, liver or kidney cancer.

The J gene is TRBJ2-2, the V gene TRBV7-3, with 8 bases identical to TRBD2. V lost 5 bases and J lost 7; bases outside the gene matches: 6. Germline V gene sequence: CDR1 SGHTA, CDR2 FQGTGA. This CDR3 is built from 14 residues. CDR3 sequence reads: CASSKGLVDGELFF. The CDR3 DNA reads TGTGCCAGCAGCAAGGGACTAGTTGACGGGGAGCTGTTTTTT.

The CDR3 region is CASSPKTGVDNQPQHF. Here the CDR3 DNA reads TGTGCCAGCAGTCCCAAGACAGGGGTCGACAATCAGCCCCAGCATTTT. V gene TRBV27 combines with J gene TRBJ1-5; 8 nucleotides line up with TRBD1. Germline V gene data show CDR1 as MNHEY and CDR2 as SMNVEV (reference sequence). V gave up 5 bases and J gave up 3 bases; unmatched junction bases: 9. This CDR3 has 16 residues.

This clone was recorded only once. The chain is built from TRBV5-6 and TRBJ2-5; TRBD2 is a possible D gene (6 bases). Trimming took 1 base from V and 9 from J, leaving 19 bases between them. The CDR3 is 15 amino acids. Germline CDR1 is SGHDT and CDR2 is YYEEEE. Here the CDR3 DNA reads TGTGCCAGCAGCTTGTTTGCAGGGACTGGGTTGTCCCAGTACTTC. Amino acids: CASSLFAGTGLSQYF. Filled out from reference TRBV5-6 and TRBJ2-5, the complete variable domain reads DAGVTQSPTHLIKTRGQQVTLRCSPKSGHDTVSWYQQALGQGPQFIFQYYEEEERQRGNFPDRFSGHQFPNYSSELNVNALLLGDSALYLCASSLFAGTGLSQYFGPGTRLLVL.

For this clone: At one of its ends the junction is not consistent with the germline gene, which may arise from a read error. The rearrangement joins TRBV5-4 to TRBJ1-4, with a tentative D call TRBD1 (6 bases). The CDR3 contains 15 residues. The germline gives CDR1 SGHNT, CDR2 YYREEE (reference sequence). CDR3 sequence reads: CASSQKWAGAEKLFF. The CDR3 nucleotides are TGCGCCAGCAGCCAGAAGTGGGCAGGGGCGGAAAAACTGTTTTTT.

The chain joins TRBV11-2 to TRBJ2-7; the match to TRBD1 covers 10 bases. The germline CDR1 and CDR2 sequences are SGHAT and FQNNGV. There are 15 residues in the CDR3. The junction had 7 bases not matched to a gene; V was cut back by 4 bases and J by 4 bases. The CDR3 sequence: CASSWGGTGVYEQYV. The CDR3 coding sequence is TGTGCCAGCAGCTGGGGGGGGACAGGGGTTTACGAGCAGTACGTC.

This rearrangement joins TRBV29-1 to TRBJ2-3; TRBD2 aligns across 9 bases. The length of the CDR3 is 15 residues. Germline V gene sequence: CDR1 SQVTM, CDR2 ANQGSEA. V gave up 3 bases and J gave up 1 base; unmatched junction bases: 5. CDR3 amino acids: CSVDMGGRGTDTQYF. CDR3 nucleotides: TGCAGCGTTGATATGGGCGGGAGGGGCACAGATACGCAGTATTTT.

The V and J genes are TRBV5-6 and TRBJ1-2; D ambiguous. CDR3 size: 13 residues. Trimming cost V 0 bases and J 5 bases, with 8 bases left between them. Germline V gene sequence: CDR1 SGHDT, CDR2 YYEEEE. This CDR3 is CASSLDSRYGYTF. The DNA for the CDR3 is TGTGCCAGCAGCTTGGACAGCAGATATGGCTACACCTTC.

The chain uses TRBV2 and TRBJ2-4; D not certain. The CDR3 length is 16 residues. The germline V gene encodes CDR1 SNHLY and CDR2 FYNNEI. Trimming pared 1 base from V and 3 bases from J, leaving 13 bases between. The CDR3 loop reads CASSEGTNLGKNIQYF. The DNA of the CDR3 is TGTGCCAGCAGTGAAGGGACCAATTTGGGCAAAAACATTCAGTACTTC.

The DNA for the CDR3 is TGCAGCGTTGTACGTGGGTATGCCACAGATACGCAGTATTTT. The encoded protein is CSVVRGYATDTQYF. V and J are TRBV29-1 and TRBJ2-3; D is undetermined. CDR1 and CDR2 (germline): SQVTM, ANQGSEA. The V end lost 4 bases, the J end lost 2 bases, and 13 bases lay between the germline ends. The length of the CDR3 is 14 residues.

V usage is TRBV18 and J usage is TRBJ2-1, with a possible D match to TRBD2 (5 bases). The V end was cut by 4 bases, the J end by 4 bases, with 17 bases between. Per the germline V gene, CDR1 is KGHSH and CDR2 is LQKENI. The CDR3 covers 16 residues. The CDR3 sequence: CASSLPITSQYNEQFF. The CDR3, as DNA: TGTGCCAGCTCACTACCTATTACTAGTCAATACAATGAGCAGTTCTTC.

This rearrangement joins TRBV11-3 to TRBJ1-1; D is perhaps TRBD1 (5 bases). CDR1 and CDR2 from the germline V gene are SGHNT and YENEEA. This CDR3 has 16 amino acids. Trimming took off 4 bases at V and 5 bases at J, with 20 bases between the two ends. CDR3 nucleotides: TGTGCCAGCAGCTCAGAGGGACGGACGAGGTGGACTGAAGCTTTCTTT. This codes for CASSSEGRTRWTEAFF.

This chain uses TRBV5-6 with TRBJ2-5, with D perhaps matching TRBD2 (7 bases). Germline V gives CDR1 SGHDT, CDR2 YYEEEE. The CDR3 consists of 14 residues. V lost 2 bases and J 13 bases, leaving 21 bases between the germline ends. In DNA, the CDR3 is TGTGCCAGCAGCTTTGCGGGGGCGGGGACCCGGCGGTACTTC. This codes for CASSFAGAGTRRYF.

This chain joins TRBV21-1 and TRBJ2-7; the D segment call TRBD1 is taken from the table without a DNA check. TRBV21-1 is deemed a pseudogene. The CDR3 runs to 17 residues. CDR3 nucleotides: TGTGCCAGCAGCAAAGAAAGGTCCGGGACAGGGCCCTACGAGCAGTACGTC. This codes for CASSKERSGTGPYEQYV.

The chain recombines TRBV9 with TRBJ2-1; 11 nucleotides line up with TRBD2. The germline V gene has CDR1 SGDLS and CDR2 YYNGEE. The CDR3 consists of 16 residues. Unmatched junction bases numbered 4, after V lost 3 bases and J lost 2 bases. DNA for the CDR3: TGTGCCAGCAGCGGACCGGGACTAGCGGCCTACAATGAGCAGTTCTTC. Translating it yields CASSGPGLAAYNEQFF.

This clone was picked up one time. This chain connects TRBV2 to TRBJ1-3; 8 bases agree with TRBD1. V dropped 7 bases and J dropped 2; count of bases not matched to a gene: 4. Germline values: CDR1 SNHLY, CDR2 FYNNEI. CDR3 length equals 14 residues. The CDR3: CASTDRGAGNTIYF. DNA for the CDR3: TGTGCCAGCACCGACAGGGGCGCTGGAAACACCATATATTTT.

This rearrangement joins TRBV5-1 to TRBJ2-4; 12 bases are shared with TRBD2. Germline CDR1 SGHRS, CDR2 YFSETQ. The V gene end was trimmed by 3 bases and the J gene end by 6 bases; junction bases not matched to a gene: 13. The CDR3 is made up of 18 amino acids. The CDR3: CASSYYNLAGGAINIQYF. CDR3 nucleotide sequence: TGCGCCAGCAGCTACTACAATCTAGCGGGAGGGGCGATAAACATTCAGTACTTC.

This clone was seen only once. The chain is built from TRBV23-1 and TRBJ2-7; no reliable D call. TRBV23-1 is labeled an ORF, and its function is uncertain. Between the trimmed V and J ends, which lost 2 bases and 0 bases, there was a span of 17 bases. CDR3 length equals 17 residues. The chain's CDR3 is CASSQAPSQRSSYEQYV. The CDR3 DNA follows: TGCGCCAGCAGTCAAGCCCCCAGCCAGCGAAGCTCCTACGAGCAGTACGTC.

In nucleotides, the CDR3 is TGTGCCAGTAGAGAAGTCGGACGGCAGGATAATGAAAAACTGTTTTTT. Translating it yields CASREVGRQDNEKLFF. The chain recombines TRBV19 with TRBJ1-4; unclear D gene. Looked up from germline, CDR1 is LNHDA and CDR2 is SQIVND (reference sequence). The length of the CDR3 is 16 residues. The V end was cut by 6 bases, the J end by 4 bases, with 18 bases between.

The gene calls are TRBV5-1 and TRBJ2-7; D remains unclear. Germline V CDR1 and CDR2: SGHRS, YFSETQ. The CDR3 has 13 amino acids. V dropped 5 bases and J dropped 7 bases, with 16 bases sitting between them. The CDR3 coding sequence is TGCGCCAGCAGTCTCGAGCCCTCACGGGAGCAGTACTTC. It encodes CASSLEPSREQYF. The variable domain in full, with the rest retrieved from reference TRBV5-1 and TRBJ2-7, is KAGVTQTPRYLIKTRGQQVTLSCSPISGHRSVSWYQQTPGQGLQFLFEYFSETQRNKGNFPGRFSGRQFSNSRSEMNVSTLELGDSALYLCASSLEPSREQYFGPGTRLTVT.

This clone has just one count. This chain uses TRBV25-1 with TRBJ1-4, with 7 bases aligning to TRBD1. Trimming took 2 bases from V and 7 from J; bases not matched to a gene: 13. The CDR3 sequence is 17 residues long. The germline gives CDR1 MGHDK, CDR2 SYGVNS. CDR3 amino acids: CASSERQGGNHREKLFF. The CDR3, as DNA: TGTGCCAGCAGTGAAAGACAGGGTGGCAACCACCGTGAAAAACTGTTTTTT.

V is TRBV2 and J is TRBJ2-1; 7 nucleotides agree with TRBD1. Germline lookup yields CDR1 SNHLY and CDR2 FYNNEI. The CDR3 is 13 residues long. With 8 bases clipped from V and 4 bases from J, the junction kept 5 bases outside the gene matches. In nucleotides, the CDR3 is TGTGCCAGCCGTCCGGGACAGTACAATGAGCAGTTCTTC. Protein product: CASRPGQYNEQFF.

CDR3 DNA sequence: TGTGCCAGCAGCCTAGTAGATTCCGCCGGGGAGCTGTTTTTT. Protein product: CASSLVDSAGELFF. The chain is built from TRBV7-6 and TRBJ2-2, with D unclear. There are 14 residues in the CDR3. Germline CDR1 and CDR2: SGHVS and FNYEAQ. Trimming stripped 5 bases from V and 6 bases from J, with 13 bases between.

CDR3 in DNA: TGTGCCAGCAGGAACCGGGCCCAGAACACCGGGGAGCTGTTTTTT. This sequence encodes CASRNRAQNTGELFF. The chain couples TRBV5-4 to TRBJ2-2, with D unclear. V lost 5 bases and J lost 1, with 12 bases in between. The V gene's germline CDR1 is SGHNT and CDR2 YYREEE (reference sequence). The CDR3 has 15 amino acids.

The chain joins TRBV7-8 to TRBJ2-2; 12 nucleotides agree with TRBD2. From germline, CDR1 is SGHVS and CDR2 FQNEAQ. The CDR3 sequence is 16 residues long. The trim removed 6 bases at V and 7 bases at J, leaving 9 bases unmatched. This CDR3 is CASRLLAGGLNGELFF. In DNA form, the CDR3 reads TGTGCCAGCAGATTGCTAGCGGGAGGGTTAAACGGGGAGCTGTTTTTT. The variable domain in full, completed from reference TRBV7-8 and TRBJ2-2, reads GAGVSQSPRYKVAKRGQDVALRCDPISGHVSLFWYQQALGQGPEFLTYFQNEAQLDKSGLPSDRFFAERPEGSVSTLKIQRTQQEDSAVYLCASRLLAGGLNGELFFGEGSRLTVL.

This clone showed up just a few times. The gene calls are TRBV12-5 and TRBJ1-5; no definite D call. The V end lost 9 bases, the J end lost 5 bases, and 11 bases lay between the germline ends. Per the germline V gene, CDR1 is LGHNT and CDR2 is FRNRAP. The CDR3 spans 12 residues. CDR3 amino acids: CASLENHQPQHF. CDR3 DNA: TGTGCTAGCCTAGAAAATCATCAGCCCCAGCATTTT.

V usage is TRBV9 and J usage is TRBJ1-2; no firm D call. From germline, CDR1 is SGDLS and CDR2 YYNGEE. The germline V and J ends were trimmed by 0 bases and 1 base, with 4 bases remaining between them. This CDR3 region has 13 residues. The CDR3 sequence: CASSVVYNYGYTF. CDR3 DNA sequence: TGTGCCAGCAGCGTAGTGTATAACTATGGCTACACCTTC. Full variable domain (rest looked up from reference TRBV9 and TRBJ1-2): DSGVTQTPKHLITATGQRVTLRCSPRSGDLSVYWYQQSLDQGLQFLIQYYNGEERAKGNILERFSAQQFPDLHSELNLSSLELGDSALYFCASSVVYNYGYTFGSGTRLTVV.

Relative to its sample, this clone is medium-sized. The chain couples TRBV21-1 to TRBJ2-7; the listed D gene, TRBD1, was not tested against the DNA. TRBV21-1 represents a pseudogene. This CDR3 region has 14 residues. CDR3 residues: CASSKGSGTYEQYV. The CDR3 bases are TGTGCCAGCAGCAAAGGCTCAGGAACCTACGAGCAGTACGTC.

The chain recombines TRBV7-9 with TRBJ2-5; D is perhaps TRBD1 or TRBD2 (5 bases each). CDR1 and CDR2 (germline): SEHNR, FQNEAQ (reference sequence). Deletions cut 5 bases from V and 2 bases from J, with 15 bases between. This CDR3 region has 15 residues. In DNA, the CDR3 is TGTGCCAGCAGCCACCTAAGGGGCGGGCAAGAGACCCAGTACTTC. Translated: CASSHLRGGQETQYF.

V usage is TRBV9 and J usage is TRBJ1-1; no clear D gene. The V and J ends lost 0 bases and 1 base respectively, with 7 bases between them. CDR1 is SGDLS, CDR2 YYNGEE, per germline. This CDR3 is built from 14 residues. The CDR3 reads CASSVDVRNTEAFF. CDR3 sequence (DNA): TGTGCCAGCAGCGTAGACGTGAGGAACACTGAAGCTTTCTTT. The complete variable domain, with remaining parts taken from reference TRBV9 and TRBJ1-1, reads DSGVTQTPKHLITATGQRVTLRCSPRSGDLSVYWYQQSLDQGLQFLIQYYNGEERAKGNILERFSAQQFPDLHSELNLSSLELGDSALYFCASSVDVRNTEAFFGQGTRLTVV.

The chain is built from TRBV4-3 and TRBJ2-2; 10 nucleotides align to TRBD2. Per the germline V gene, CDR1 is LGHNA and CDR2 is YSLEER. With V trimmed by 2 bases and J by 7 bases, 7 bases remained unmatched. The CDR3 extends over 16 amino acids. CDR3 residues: CASSQRAGGPGGELFF. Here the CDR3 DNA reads TGCGCCAGCAGCCAACGAGCGGGAGGGCCAGGCGGGGAGCTGTTTTTT.

Here the CDR3 reads CASSSHRVSDNEQFF. CDR3 sequence (DNA): TGTGCCAGCAGCTCCCACAGGGTCTCTGACAATGAGCAGTTCTTC. The chain links TRBV2 to TRBJ2-1; maybe TRBD1 (6 bases). Germline CDR1 SNHLY, CDR2 FYNNEI. V was trimmed by 6 bases and J by 5 bases, leaving 17 bases between them. CDR3 length: 15 residues.

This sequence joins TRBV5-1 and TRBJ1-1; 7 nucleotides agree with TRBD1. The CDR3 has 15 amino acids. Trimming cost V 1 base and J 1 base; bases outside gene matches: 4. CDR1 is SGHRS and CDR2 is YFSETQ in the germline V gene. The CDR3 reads CASSLWGQTNTEAFF. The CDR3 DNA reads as TGCGCCAGCAGCTTGTGGGGACAGACGAACACTGAAGCTTTCTTT. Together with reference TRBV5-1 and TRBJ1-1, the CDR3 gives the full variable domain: KAGVTQTPRYLIKTRGQQVTLSCSPISGHRSVSWYQQTPGQGLQFLFEYFSETQRNKGNFPGRFSGRQFSNSRSEMNVSTLELGDSALYLCASSLWGQTNTEAFFGQGTRLTVV.